This T cell receptor beta chain is drawn from a study of CD8 T cells in ankylosing spondylitis. Only a few counts were recorded for this clonotype. The CDR3 runs 12 residues. V was clipped by 2 bases and J by 9 bases, with 8 bases between them. Per the germline V gene, CDR1 is LGHNA and CDR2 is YSLEER. Each CDR3 protein is one row after TCRdb ran MiXCR on the 5' RACE reads. Of roughly 240,000 distinct CDR3 sequences in the sample, around 8% were seen once. The clonotype originates from a female donor with ankylosing spondylitis or in good health (not recorded which). Sequencing input: blood, either unsorted or a sorted T cell fraction (not recorded which). The V and J genes are TRBV4-3 and TRBJ2-1; weak D call: TRBD1 (5 bases). CDR3 in amino acids: CASSQQRGEQFF. The DNA for the CDR3 is TGCGCCAGCAGCCAACAAAGGGGTGAGCAGTTCTTC.